Detailed here is one T cell receptor beta chain. Its antigen is not identified. Noted treatment: some 20 received Ad26.COV2.S at low or high dose, single or two shots; about 5 received placebo; per-sample allocation not given. Sampling was done on day 63 after the first vaccine or placebo injection. The sample is drawn from a study of Ad26.COV2.S vaccination and SARS-CoV-2 variants. Study background: Doses of Ad26.COV2.S were injected into muscle once or twice, 56 days apart.

The germline V gene encodes CDR1 SGHVS and CDR2 FNYEAQ. The CDR3 loop spans 16 amino acids. Trimming removed 1 base at V and 3 bases at J, with 12 bases between. Study-wide findings and caveats: Placebo recipients and vaccine recipients were similar in non-spike TCR breadth.

TCRdb's table, derived via immunoSEQ multiplex PCR, lists solely in-frame clones and lacks some. The repertoire has around 320,000 clones, 80% to 90% of them found once; the top ten carry roughly 3.2%. This TCR derives from a person aged 18 to 65 who received the Ad26.COV2.S COVID-19 vaccine or a placebo. This specimen was peripheral blood, taken in a trial of Ad26.COV2.S vaccine versus placebo. V is TRBV7-6 and J is TRBJ1-4; TRBD1 might be the D (6 bases). The CDR3 coding sequence is TGTGCCAGCAGCTTAGGGGGCACAGGGTCTAATGAAAAACTGTTTTTT. Its protein is CASSLGGTGSNEKLFF.